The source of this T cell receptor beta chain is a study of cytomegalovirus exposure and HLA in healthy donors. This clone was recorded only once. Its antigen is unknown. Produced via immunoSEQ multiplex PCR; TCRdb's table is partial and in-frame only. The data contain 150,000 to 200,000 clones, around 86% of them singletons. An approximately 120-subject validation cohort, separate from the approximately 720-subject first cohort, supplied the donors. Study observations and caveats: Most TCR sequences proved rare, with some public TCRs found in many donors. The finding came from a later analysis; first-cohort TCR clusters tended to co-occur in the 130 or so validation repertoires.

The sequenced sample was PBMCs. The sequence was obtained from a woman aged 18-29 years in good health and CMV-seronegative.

The CDR3 loop reads CASSQGGGRGPGELFF. CDR3 DNA: TGCGCCAGCAGCCAAGGAGGGGGCAGGGGGCCCGGGGAGCTGTTTTTT. The chain combines TRBV4-1 with TRBJ2-2; 8 bases are shared with TRBD1. In germline, CDR1 is MGHRA, CDR2 YSYEKL. J lost 6 bases, V lost 1 base, and 7 bases had no gene match. The CDR3 has 16 amino acids.